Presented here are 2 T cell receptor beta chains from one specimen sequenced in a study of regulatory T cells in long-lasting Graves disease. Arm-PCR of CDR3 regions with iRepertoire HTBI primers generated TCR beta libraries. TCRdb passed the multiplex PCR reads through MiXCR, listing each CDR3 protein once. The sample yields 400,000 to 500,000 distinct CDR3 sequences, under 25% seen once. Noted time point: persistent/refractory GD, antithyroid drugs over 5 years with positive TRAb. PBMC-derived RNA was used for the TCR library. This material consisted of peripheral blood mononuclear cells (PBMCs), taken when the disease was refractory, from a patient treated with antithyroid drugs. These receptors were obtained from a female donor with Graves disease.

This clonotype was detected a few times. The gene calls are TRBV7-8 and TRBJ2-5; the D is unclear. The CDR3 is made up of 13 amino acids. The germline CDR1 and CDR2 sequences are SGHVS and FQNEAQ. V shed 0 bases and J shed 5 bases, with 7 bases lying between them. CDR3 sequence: CASSLAIVETQYF. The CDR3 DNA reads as TGTGCCAGCAGCTTAGCCATTGTCGAGACCCAGTACTTC.

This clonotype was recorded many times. In DNA, the CDR3 is TGTGCCAGCAGCTTAGCGCCTCGGAGAAACACTGAAGCTTTCTTT. This gives the protein CASSLAPRRNTEAFF. This rearrangement joins TRBV7-8 to TRBJ1-1; D is ambiguous. V was pared by 0 bases and J by 2 bases, with 10 bases between. Germline CDR1 reads SGHVS; CDR2 reads FQNEAQ. The CDR3 has 15 amino acids.